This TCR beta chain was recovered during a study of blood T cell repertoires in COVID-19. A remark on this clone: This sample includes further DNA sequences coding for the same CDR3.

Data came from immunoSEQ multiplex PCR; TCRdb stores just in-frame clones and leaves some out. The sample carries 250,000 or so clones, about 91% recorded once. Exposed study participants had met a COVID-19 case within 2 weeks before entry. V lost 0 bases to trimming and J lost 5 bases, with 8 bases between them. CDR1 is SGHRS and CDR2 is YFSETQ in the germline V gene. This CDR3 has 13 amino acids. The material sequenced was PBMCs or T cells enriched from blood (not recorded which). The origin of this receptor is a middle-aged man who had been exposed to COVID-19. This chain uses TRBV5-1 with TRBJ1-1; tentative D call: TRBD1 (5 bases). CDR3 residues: CASSLGGGTEAFF. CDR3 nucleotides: TGCGCCAGCAGCTTGGGTGGGGGGACTGAAGCTTTCTTT.